The 13 T cell receptor beta chains below were found in one sample sequenced in a study of T cells in Graves' hyperthyroidism and ophthalmopathy. The CDR3 regions of TCR beta were amplified from RNA transcripts. Primed by the HTBI set, a first-round RT-PCR was run on the TCR CDR3. TCRdb ran MiXCR on the multiplex PCR reads and lists one entry per CDR3 protein. The sample lists about 540,000 distinct CDR3 sequences, 46% seen once, with about 7.8% in the top ten. The specimen was peripheral blood or thyroid tissue (not recorded which). Receptor source: a woman between 18 and 29 years old with Graves' hyperthyroidism.

The gene calls are TRBV7-3 and TRBJ2-7; D may correspond to TRBD1 or TRBD2 (5 bases each). This CDR3 spans 15 amino acids. Germline V gene lookup returns CDR1 SGHTA and CDR2 FQGTGA. V was pared by 6 bases and J by 3 bases, with 18 bases between. CDR3 residues: CASSPLGTDIYEQYF. CDR3 DNA: TGTGCCAGCAGTCCCTTGGGGACGGACATCTACGAGCAGTACTTC.

The table lists this clonotype with a count of one. One end of the junction varies from germline; a read error may be responsible. The chain uses TRBV7-9 and TRBJ1-1; perhaps TRBD1 as D (6 bases). Germline assignment: CDR1 SEHNR and CDR2 FQNEAQ (reference sequence). The CDR3 covers 12 residues. CDR3 residues: CASSVDRSEVFF. CDR3 sequence (DNA): TGTGCCAGCAGCGTAGACAGGTCTGAAGTTTTCTTT. The full variable domain, with the rest looked up from reference TRBV7-9 and TRBJ1-1, is DTGVSQNPRHKITKRGQNVTFRCDPISEHNRLYWYRQTLGQGPEFLTYFQNEAQLEKSRLLSDRFSAERPKGSFSTLEIQRTEQGDSAMYLCASSVDRSEVFFGQGTRLTVV.

A few counts support this clonotype. The CDR3 DNA sequence: TGTGCCAGCTCGGAGGACAGGGACAATCAGCCCCAGCATTTT. This codes for CASSEDRDNQPQHF. The chain carries TRBV25-1 and TRBJ1-5; 8 nucleotides agree with TRBD1. This CDR3 has 14 amino acids. In germline, CDR1 is MGHDK, CDR2 SYGVNS. Germline trimming cut 8 bases from V and 3 bases from J; bases unmatched to any gene: 6.

This clonotype occurred a few times. The chain couples TRBV13 to TRBJ2-5, with TRBD1 identical over 8 bases. This CDR3 has 16 amino acids. Germline V gene sequence: CDR1 PRHDT, CDR2 FYEKMQ (reference sequence). V was clipped by 5 bases and J by 2 bases; unmatched bases: 10. CDR3 sequence: CASSRTGTLKQETQYF. In nucleotides, the CDR3 is TGTGCCAGCAGCAGGACAGGGACCCTAAAGCAAGAGACCCAGTACTTC.

This clonotype was found once. With a much larger clone just one base away, this may be a read error. The genes are TRBV29-1 and TRBJ2-7; the match to TRBD1 covers 8 bases. The CDR3 covers 13 residues. Germline CDR1 is SQVTM and CDR2 is ANQGSEA. Trimming removed 5 bases from V and 3 bases from J; junction bases left unmatched: 6. The CDR3 DNA is TGCAGCGTTCTGGATGACAGGGGCTACGAGCAGTACTTC. Protein sequence: CSVLDDRGYEQYF.

This chain joins TRBV9 and TRBJ2-7, with 7 bases lining up with TRBD2. CDR1 SGDLS and CDR2 YYNGEE come from the germline V gene. After removal of 4 bases from V and 5 bases from J, the junction contained 9 bases not matched to a gene. This CDR3 has 14 residues. CDR3 sequence (DNA): TGTGCCAGCAGCACCGGGCTAGCGGTCAACGAGCAGTACTTC. Residues: CASSTGLAVNEQYF.

CDR3: CATKFGGRAWIGELFF. CDR3 sequence (DNA): TGTGCCACCAAGTTCGGTGGGAGGGCCTGGATCGGGGAGCTGTTTTTT. The V gene is TRBV15, the J gene TRBJ2-2; 7 bases are shared with TRBD2. Germline V gives CDR1 LNHNV, CDR2 YYDKDF (reference sequence). V lost 7 bases and J lost 7; bases outside the gene matches: 15. The CDR3 has 16 residues.

The V gene is TRBV5-1, the J gene TRBJ2-5; 10 nucleotides align to TRBD2. V lost 4 bases to trimming and J lost 4 bases; unmatched junction nucleotides: 10. The CDR3 totals 16 residues. CDR1 and CDR2 from the germline V gene are SGHRS and YFSETQ. As DNA, the CDR3 is TGCGCCAGCAGCCAGTATTCTAGCGGGAGCTTAGAGACCCAGTACTTC. This encodes CASSQYSSGSLETQYF.

A note on this clonotype: At one boundary the junction diverges from the germline segment, which might be a read error. J is TRBJ1-1 and V is TRBV5-4; no firm D call. The CDR3 consists of 15 residues. Germline CDR1 reads SGHNT; CDR2 reads YYREEE (reference sequence). CDR3 bases: TGTGCCCGCAGCTATCGGACCCGGAGGAACACTGAAGCTTTCTTT. It encodes CARSYRTRRNTEAFF.

The J gene is TRBJ2-7, the V gene TRBV7-2; D remains unclear. CDR1 is SGHTA, CDR2 FQGNSA, per germline. The CDR3 sequence is 11 residues long. The V end was cut by 11 bases, the J end by 6 bases, with 14 bases between. CDR3 in DNA: TGTGCCTGGAGTAGTTCGACCGAGCAGTACTTC. Translating gives CAWSSSTEQYF.

This chain links TRBV6-4 with TRBJ1-2; D uncertain. Trimming shortened V by 2 bases and J by 9 bases, and 13 bases separated the two germline ends. This CDR3 has 13 amino acids. Germline loops: CDR1 MRHNA, CDR2 SNTAGT. Here the CDR3 DNA reads TGTGCCAGCAGTGACCCACAGAATGGTCGCTACACCTTC. It specifies CASSDPQNGRYTF.

This clonotype was detected many times. This rearrangement joins TRBV7-8 to TRBJ1-4; D remains ambiguous. CDR3 length: 15 residues. Trimming left V 2 bases short and J 0 bases short, with 7 bases between. The V gene's germline CDR1 is SGHVS and CDR2 FQNEAQ. The CDR3 spells CASSLLRATNEKLFF. The CDR3 bases are TGTGCCAGCAGCTTACTAAGAGCAACTAATGAAAAACTGTTTTTT.

The genes are TRBV7-3 and TRBJ2-7; TRBD1 agrees at 8 bases. From germline, CDR1 is SGHTA and CDR2 FQGTGA. The CDR3 runs to 15 residues. The J segment lost 4 bases and the V segment lost 3 bases, leaving 8 bases of the junction unmatched. CDR3 DNA: TGTGCCAGCAGCTTTGATGGGACAGGAGAATACGAGCAGTACTTC. Encoded protein: CASSFDGTGEYEQYF.